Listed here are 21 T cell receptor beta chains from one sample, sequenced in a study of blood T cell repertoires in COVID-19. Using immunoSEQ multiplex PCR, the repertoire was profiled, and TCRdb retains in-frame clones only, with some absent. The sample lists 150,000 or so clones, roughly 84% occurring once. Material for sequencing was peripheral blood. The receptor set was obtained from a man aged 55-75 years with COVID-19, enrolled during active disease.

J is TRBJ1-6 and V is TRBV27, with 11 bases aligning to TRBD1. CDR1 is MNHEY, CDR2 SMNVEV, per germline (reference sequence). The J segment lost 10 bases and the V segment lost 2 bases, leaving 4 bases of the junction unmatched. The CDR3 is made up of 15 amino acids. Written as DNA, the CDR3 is TGTGCCAGCAGTTTACAGGGACAGGGGGTCTCACCCCTCCACTTT. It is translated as CASSLQGQGVSPLHF.

The CDR3 bases are TGTGCCACCAGCAGGGGGCGGACTAGCGGAAACAATGAGCAGTTCTTC. Translating it yields CATSRGRTSGNNEQFF. The J gene is TRBJ2-1, the V gene TRBV15; 10 bases agree with TRBD2. The CDR3 contains 16 residues. Per germline, CDR1 LNHNV and CDR2 YYDKDF (reference sequence). After removal of 3 bases from V and 5 bases from J, the junction contained 7 bases not matched to a gene.

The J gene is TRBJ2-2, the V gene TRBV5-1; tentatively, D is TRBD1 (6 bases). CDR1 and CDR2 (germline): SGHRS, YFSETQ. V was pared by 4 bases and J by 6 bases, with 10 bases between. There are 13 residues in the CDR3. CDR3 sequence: CASSPRGPGELFF. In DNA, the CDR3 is TGCGCCAGCAGCCCCAGGGGTCCCGGGGAGCTGTTTTTT.

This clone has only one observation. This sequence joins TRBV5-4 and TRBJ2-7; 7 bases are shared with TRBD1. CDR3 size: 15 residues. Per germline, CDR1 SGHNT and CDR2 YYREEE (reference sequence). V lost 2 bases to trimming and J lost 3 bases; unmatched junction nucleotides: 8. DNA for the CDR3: TGTGCCAGCAGCTTTAGTTTCCAGGGGGACTACGAGCAGTACTTC. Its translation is CASSFSFQGDYEQYF.

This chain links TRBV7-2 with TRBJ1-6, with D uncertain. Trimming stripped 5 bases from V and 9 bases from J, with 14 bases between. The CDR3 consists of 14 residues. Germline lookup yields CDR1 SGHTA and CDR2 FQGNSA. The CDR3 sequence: CASSLRSRGSPLHF. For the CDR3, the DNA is TGTGCCAGCAGCCTACGGTCCCGGGGTTCACCCCTCCACTTT.

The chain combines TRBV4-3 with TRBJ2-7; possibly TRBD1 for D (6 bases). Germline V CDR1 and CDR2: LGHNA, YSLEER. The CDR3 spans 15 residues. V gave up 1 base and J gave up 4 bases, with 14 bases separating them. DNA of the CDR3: TGCGCCAGCAGCCAAGGATCACAGGGCGGGTACGAGCAGTACTTC. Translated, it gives CASSQGSQGGYEQYF.

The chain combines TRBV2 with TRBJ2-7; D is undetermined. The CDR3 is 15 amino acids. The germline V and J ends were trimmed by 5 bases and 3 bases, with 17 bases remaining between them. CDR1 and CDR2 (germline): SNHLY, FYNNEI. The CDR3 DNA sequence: TGTGCCAGCAGTCAAACGAACCAGAACCTCTACGAGCAGTACTTC. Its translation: CASSQTNQNLYEQYF.

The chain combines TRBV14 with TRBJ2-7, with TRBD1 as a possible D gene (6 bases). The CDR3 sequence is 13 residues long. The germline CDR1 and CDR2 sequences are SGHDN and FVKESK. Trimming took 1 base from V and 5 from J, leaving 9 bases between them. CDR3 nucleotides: TGTGCCAGCAGCCAAGTCAGGGGTCACGAGCAGTACTTC. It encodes CASSQVRGHEQYF.

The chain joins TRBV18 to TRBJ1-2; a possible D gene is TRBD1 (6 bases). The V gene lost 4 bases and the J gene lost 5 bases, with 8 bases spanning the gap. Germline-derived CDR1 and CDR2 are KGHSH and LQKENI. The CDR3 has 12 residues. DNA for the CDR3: TGTGCCAGCTCACAGGGGACATATGGCTACACCTTC. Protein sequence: CASSQGTYGYTF.

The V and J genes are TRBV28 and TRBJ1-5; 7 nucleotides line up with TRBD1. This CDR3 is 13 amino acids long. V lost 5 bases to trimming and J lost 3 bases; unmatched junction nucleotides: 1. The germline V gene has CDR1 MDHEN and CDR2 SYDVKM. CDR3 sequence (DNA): TGTGCCAGCAGTGACAGGGTCAATCAGCCCCAGCATTTT. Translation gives CASSDRVNQPQHF.

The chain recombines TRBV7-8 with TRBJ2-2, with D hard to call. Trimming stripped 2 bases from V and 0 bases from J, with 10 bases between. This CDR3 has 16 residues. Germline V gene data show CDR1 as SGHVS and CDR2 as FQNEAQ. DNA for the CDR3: TGTGCCAGCAGCTTAAGCGAACTCGCGAACACCGGGGAGCTGTTTTTT. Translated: CASSLSELANTGELFF.

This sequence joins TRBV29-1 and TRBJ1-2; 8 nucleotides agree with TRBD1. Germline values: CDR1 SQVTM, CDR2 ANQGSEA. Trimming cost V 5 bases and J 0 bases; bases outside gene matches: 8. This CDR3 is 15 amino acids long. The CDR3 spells CSVWARDRPNYGYTF. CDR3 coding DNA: TGCAGCGTTTGGGCCCGGGACAGGCCTAACTATGGCTACACCTTC.

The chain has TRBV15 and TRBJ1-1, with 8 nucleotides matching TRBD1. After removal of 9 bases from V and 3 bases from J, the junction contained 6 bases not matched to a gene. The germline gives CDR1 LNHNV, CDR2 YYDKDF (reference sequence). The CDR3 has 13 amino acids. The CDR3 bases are TGTGCCACGCGGGACAGGTGGTACACTGAAGCTTTCTTT. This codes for CATRDRWYTEAFF.

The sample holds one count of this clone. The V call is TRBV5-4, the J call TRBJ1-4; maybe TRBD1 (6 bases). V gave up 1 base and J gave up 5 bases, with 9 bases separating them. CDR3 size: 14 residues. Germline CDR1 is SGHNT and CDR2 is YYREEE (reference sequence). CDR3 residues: CASSLWTVNEKLFF. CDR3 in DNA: TGTGCCAGCAGCTTGTGGACAGTGAATGAAAAACTGTTTTTT.

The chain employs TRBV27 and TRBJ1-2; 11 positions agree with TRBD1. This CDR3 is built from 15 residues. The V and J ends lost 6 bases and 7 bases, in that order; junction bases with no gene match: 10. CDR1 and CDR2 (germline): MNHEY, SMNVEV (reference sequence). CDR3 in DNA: TGTGCCAGCAGACTTTTAGGACAGGGGGCGGCTGGCTACACCTTC. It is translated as CASRLLGQGAAGYTF.

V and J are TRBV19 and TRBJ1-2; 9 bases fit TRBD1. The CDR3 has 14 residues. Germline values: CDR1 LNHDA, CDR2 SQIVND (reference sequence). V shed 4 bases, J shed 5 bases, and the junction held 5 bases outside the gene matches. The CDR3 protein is CASSKGQGMYGYTF. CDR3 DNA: TGTGCCAGTAGTAAGGGACAGGGAATGTATGGCTACACCTTC.

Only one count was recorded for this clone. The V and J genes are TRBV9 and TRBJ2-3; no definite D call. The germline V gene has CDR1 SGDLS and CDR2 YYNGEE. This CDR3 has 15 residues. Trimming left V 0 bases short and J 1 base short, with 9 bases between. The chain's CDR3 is CASSVGVSGTDTQYF. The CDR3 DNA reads TGTGCCAGCAGCGTAGGAGTATCCGGCACAGATACGCAGTATTTT.

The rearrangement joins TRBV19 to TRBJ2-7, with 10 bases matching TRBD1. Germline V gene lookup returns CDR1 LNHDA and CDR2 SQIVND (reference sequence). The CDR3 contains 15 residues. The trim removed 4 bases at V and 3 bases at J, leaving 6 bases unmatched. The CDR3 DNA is TGTGCCAGTAGTACGCGGACAGGGGGTGACTACGAGCAGTACTTC. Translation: CASSTRTGGDYEQYF.

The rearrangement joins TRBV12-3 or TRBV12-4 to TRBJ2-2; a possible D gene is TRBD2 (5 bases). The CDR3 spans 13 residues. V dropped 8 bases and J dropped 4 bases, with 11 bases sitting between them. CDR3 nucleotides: TGTGCCAGCCGTACGGGATTCACCGGGGAGCTGTTTTTT. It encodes CASRTGFTGELFF.

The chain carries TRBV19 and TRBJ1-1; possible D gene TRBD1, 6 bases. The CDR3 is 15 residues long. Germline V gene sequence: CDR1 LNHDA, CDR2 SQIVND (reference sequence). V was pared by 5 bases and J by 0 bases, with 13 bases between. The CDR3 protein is CASSPQTGMNTEAFF. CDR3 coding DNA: TGTGCCAGTAGTCCCCAGACAGGCATGAACACTGAAGCTTTCTTT.

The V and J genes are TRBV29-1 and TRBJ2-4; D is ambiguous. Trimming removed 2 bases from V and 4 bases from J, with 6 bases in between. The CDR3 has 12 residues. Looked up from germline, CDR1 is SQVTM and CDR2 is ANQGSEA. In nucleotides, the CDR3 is TGCAGCGTTGAACGCAGTAAAAACATTCAGTACTTC. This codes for CSVERSKNIQYF. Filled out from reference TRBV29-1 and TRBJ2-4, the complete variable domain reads SAVISQKPSRDICQRGTSLTIQCQVDSQVTMMFWYRQQPGQSLTLIATANQGSEATYESGFVIDKFPISRPNLTFSTLTVSNMSPEDSSIYLCSVERSKNIQYFGAGTRLSVL.